Described below is a single T cell receptor beta chain sequence and its context. The antigen is unknown. This CDR3 is built from 15 residues. Deletions cut 5 bases from V and 0 bases from J, with 12 bases between. CDR1 is SGHAT, CDR2 FQDESV, per germline (reference sequence). The data stem from a study of beta chain features in type 1 diabetes. Without exception, sorted populations had purity beyond 98%. The study's findings and limits: Significant though moderate, a shortening of TCRB CDR3s appeared in all four CD4+ subsets of Type 1 diabetes patients. Shorter templates may be favored by PCR, equally so in patients and controls.

Investigators reverse transcribed all isolated RNA, so they sequenced expressed TCRB transcripts. Here immunoSEQ multiplex PCR was the method, and the copy in TCRdb shows in-frame clones only, minus some. In the table there are about 360,000 clones, around an eighth of which are singletons. This receptor was obtained from a man between 18 and 29 years old in good health. The sequencing input was naive CD4+ T cells from blood. J is TRBJ2-3 and V is TRBV11-1, with a tentative D call TRBD2 (5 bases). CDR3 sequence: CASSPNGISTDTQYF. CDR3 DNA: TGTGCCAGCAGCCCCAACGGGATTAGCACAGATACGCAGTATTTT.